The present T cell receptor beta chain was sequenced within a study of blood T cell repertoires in COVID-19. At the level of the study: There were acute and convalescent COVID-19 samples, and they came from the United States, Italy and Spain. Nucleic acid was either cDNA or gDNA, and it came from T cells, B-cell-depleted T cells, or PBMCs.

Germline V gene sequence: CDR1 SEHNR, CDR2 FQNEAQ (reference sequence). The CDR3 is 14 amino acids. V lost 4 bases, J lost 5 bases, and 3 bases stayed unmatched. Original methodology: Quantification of nucleated cells was approximated via reference gene primer amplification. Generated by immunoSEQ multiplex PCR, the TCRdb table keeps only in-frame clones and is missing some. That table supplies the V and J calls and clone size; D and trimming were determined from the DNA. The sample has around 250,000 clones, approximately 80% seen once. The chain employs TRBV7-9 and TRBJ2-2; 8 bases align to TRBD1. The TCR originated in a man aged 25-40 years who had recovered from COVID-19. The sequenced sample was peripheral blood. The CDR3 region is CASSSWTGTGELFF. As DNA, the CDR3 is TGTGCCAGCAGCTCATGGACAGGGACCGGGGAGCTGTTTTTT.